Below are 20 T cell receptor beta chains sequenced from a single sample in a study of blood T cell repertoires in COVID-19 (dated by TCRdb to about 2020). The receptor library was made with the immunoSEQ multiplex PCR assay. Entries here come from immuneACCESS through TCRdb and include only in-frame sequences with V and J called. Some clones fail to appear in such tables; in the studies checked, an unresolved V gene covers under half of the shortfall, and the cause of the remainder is unknown. A total of over 70,000 clones appear in this sample, about 85% of them only once. 5.1% of the sample comes from the top ten. Sequencing was done on a sample of peripheral blood. These receptors came from a man of 80 years or more with acute or convalescent COVID-19.

The chain employs TRBV6-5 and TRBJ1-2; unclear D gene. This CDR3 is 13 amino acids long. Trimming pared 7 bases from V and 2 bases from J, leaving 11 bases between. Germline-derived CDR1 and CDR2 are MNHEY and SVGAGI. As DNA, the CDR3 is TGTGCCAGCACTATGGACTACAACTATGGCTACACCTTC. Its translation: CASTMDYNYGYTF.

The V and J genes are TRBV11-2 and TRBJ2-3; D may be TRBD1 (6 bases). Germline CDR1 is SGHAT and CDR2 is FQNNGV. Deletions cut 6 bases from V and 4 bases from J, with 11 bases between. There are 13 residues in the CDR3. The CDR3 DNA follows: TGTGCCAGCAGGTCCTCAGGGGCAGATACGCAGTATTTT. Translation: CASRSSGADTQYF.

This clone was found once. CDR3 DNA: TGTGCCAGTAGTCAAGGGGATTATGGCTACACCTTC. This sequence encodes CASSQGDYGYTF. The chain carries TRBV19 and TRBJ1-2; D perhaps matches TRBD1 (5 bases). The germline CDR1 and CDR2 sequences are LNHDA and SQIVND (reference sequence). The CDR3 totals 12 residues. Trimming stripped 5 bases from V and 5 bases from J, with 9 bases between.

The rearrangement links TRBV10-3 to TRBJ2-3; weak D call: TRBD2 (6 bases). The germline V gene encodes CDR1 ENHRY and CDR2 SYGVKD. The CDR3 sequence is 14 residues long. The ends were cut back, 4 bases at V and 2 bases at J, with 10 bases in the middle. This chain's CDR3 is CAISGAGLTDTQYF. The CDR3 DNA follows: TGTGCCATCAGTGGGGCGGGACTCACAGATACGCAGTATTTT.

The gene calls are TRBV6-2 or TRBV6-3 and TRBJ1-5; 10 positions agree with TRBD1. This CDR3 comprises 18 residues. After removal of 0 bases from V and 0 bases from J, the junction contained 5 bases not matched to a gene. Per germline, CDR1 MNHEY and CDR2 SVGEGT. The CDR3 region has the DNA TGTGCCAGCAGTTACTCTGGGACAGGGGATTATAGCAATCAGCCCCAGCATTTT. It specifies CASSYSGTGDYSNQPQHF.

This clone was counted a few times. V is TRBV6-1 and J is TRBJ2-7; TRBD1 aligns across 9 bases. The CDR3 is made up of 15 amino acids. Per germline, CDR1 MNHNS and CDR2 SASEGT. V was clipped by 1 base and J by 5 bases; unmatched bases: 6. The CDR3 loop reads CASSEEGTGSHEQYF. CDR3 sequence (DNA): TGTGCCAGCAGTGAAGAAGGGACAGGGTCCCACGAGCAGTACTTC.

The rearrangement joins TRBV24-1 to TRBJ1-5; D may be TRBD1 (6 bases). V lost 4 bases, J lost 5 bases, and 20 bases lay in between. This CDR3 has 17 amino acids. Germline V gene lookup returns CDR1 KGHDR and CDR2 SFDVKD. The CDR3 here is CATSDPRGNSRDQPQHF. CDR3 in DNA: TGTGCCACCAGTGACCCAAGGGGGAACAGTCGCGATCAGCCCCAGCATTTT.

V and J are TRBV18 and TRBJ1-5; TRBD1 aligns across 7 bases. Germline V gives CDR1 KGHSH, CDR2 LQKENI. Germline trimming cut 5 bases from V and 15 bases from J; bases unmatched to any gene: 13. The CDR3 contains 13 residues. Written as DNA, the CDR3 is TGTGCCAGCTCATGGACAGGAAACCAGCCGCCGCATTTT. Amino acids: CASSWTGNQPPHF.

CDR3 sequence: CASSWRTGGYNEQFF. The DNA for the CDR3 is TGTGCCAGCAGTTGGCGGACAGGGGGCTACAATGAGCAGTTCTTC. This chain uses TRBV27 with TRBJ2-1, with 10 positions matching TRBD1. Germline V gene sequence: CDR1 MNHEY, CDR2 SMNVEV (reference sequence). Losses at the gene ends were 4 bases for V and 3 bases for J; bases not matched to a gene: 3. The CDR3 extends over 15 amino acids.

V usage is TRBV2 and J usage is TRBJ1-6; 7 bases are shared with TRBD1. Germline-derived CDR1 and CDR2 are SNHLY and FYNNEI. Trimming at V came to 5 bases and at J to 5 bases, leaving 6 bases not matched to a gene. The CDR3 sequence is 15 residues long. CDR3 sequence: CASSQQGENNSPLHF. For the CDR3, the DNA is TGTGCCAGCAGTCAGCAGGGGGAAAATAATTCACCCCTCCACTTT.

V and J are TRBV25-1 and TRBJ2-7; a possible D gene is TRBD2 (5 bases). From germline, CDR1 is MGHDK and CDR2 SYGVNS. The ends were cut back, 8 bases at V and 7 bases at J, with 18 bases in the middle. The CDR3 has 13 residues. CDR3 protein: CASRKRDTGEQYF. The CDR3 nucleotides are TGTGCCAGCCGGAAAAGGGATACGGGGGAGCAGTACTTC.

The rearrangement joins TRBV5-1 to TRBJ2-5; D remains unclear. CDR1 and CDR2 from the germline V gene are SGHRS and YFSETQ. CDR3 length equals 14 residues. V was clipped by 0 bases and J by 0 bases, with 6 bases between them. The CDR3 loop reads CASSLAPDQETQYF. DNA of the CDR3: TGCGCCAGCAGCTTGGCCCCGGACCAAGAGACCCAGTACTTC.

The V gene is TRBV29-1, the J gene TRBJ2-3; 7 nucleotides match TRBD1. The CDR3 sequence is 13 residues long. Germline-derived CDR1 and CDR2 are SQVTM and ANQGSEA. V shed 3 bases, J shed 3 bases, and the junction held 3 bases outside the gene matches. Here the CDR3 DNA reads TGCAGCGTTGACAGGGGGTTAACAGATACGCAGTATTTT. As protein: CSVDRGLTDTQYF.

This clone was counted only a few times. This chain uses TRBV4-3 with TRBJ1-2; TRBD1 matches 8 bases. Per germline, CDR1 LGHNA and CDR2 YSLEER. J gave up 4 bases and V 0 bases, and 4 bases lay outside the gene matches. This CDR3 has 15 residues. The CDR3 is CASSQEGTGRYGYTF. The DNA for the CDR3 is TGCGCCAGCAGCCAAGAAGGGACAGGCCGCTATGGCTACACCTTC.

The chain carries TRBV3-1 (or the pseudogene TRBV3-2) and TRBJ1-5; 7 nucleotides align to TRBD1. Germline V gene lookup returns CDR1 LGHDT and CDR2 YNNKEL (reference sequence). The CDR3 loop spans 15 amino acids. J gave up 7 bases and V 4 bases, and 10 bases lay outside the gene matches. The CDR3 region is CASSPRTGVGQPQHF. As DNA, the CDR3 is TGTGCCAGCAGCCCTCGAACAGGGGTAGGGCAGCCCCAGCATTTT.

The chain carries TRBV6-5 and TRBJ1-5; no firm D call. The CDR3 loop spans 14 amino acids. Deletions cut 7 bases from V and 0 bases from J, with 10 bases between. Germline V gene data show CDR1 as MNHEY and CDR2 as SVGAGI. In nucleotides, the CDR3 is TGTGCCAGCACCCGGGAGGGTAGCAATCAGCCCCAGCATTTT. Translation: CASTREGSNQPQHF.

The rearrangement uses TRBV3-1 (or the pseudogene TRBV3-2) and TRBJ2-3; TRBD2 matches at 9 bases. This CDR3 contains 15 residues. Germline CDR1 reads LGHDT; CDR2 reads YNNKEL (reference sequence). V was pared by 4 bases and J by 0 bases, with 2 bases of the junction left unmatched. CDR3 bases: TGTGCCAGCAGCCCGACTAGCGGAAGCACAGATACGCAGTATTTT. It codes for CASSPTSGSTDTQYF.

The CDR3 DNA reads as TGTGCCAGCAGCTACCGTGGACAGGGAATGAACACTGAAGCTTTCTTT. As protein: CASSYRGQGMNTEAFF. The V and J genes are TRBV3-1 (or the pseudogene TRBV3-2) and TRBJ1-1, with 8 positions matching TRBD1. In germline, CDR1 is LGHDT, CDR2 YNNKEL (reference sequence). V lost 5 bases and J lost 0; bases outside the gene matches: 8. The CDR3 runs to 16 residues.

The V gene is TRBV27, the J gene TRBJ2-3, with a possible D match to TRBD2 (6 bases). The V end was cut by 7 bases, the J end by 4 bases, with 12 bases between. CDR1 MNHEY and CDR2 SMNVEV come from the germline V gene (reference sequence). The CDR3 length is 13 residues. The DNA for the CDR3 is TGTGCCAGCAAGGGCGGGAATTCAGATACGCAGTATTTT. It specifies CASKGGNSDTQYF.

In this sample, this clone turned up once. The J gene is TRBJ1-4, the V gene TRBV7-9; 7 nucleotides line up with TRBD1. The CDR3 spans 13 residues. V was clipped by 4 bases and J by 8 bases; unmatched bases: 4. Germline lookup yields CDR1 SEHNR and CDR2 FQNEAQ (reference sequence). CDR3 sequence reads: CASSSTDREKLFF. The CDR3 DNA sequence: TGTGCCAGCAGCTCTACGGACAGGGAAAAACTGTTTTTT.